This T cell receptor (beta chain) was found in a study of glioma-infiltrating T cells. The sample holds many counts of this clonotype. The CDR3 spans 13 residues. V was clipped by 4 bases and J by 2 bases, with 9 bases between them. The V gene's germline CDR1 is SNHLY and CDR2 FYNNEI. Amplification of TCR alpha and beta CDR3 regions from RNA used iRepertoire nested multiplex PCR. For one-step reverse transcription and amplification, about 90-450 ng of tissue mRNA or PBMC total RNA was used. One entry per CDR3 protein results from TCRdb running MiXCR on the multiplex PCR reads. This table has 150,000 to 200,000 distinct CDR3 sequences, about 40% appearing once.

The receptor was isolated from a human donor with low-grade glioma or glioblastoma, undergoing nonglioma brain surgery, or in good health (not recorded which). The V gene is TRBV2, the J gene TRBJ2-7; D remains ambiguous. The sample taken for sequencing was glioma tissue, nonneoplastic brain tissue, or PBMCs (not recorded which). The CDR3: CASSADTAYEQYF. The CDR3 DNA reads as TGTGCCAGCAGTGCAGACACCGCCTACGAGCAGTACTTC.